This T cell receptor beta chain was recovered during a study of shared clonotypes between healthy human individuals. CDR3 length: 18 residues. TCRdb's table, derived via immunoSEQ multiplex PCR, lists solely in-frame clones and lacks some. The table has some 2.3 million clones, more than 85% seen once; the top ten hold 0.39%. Input material: naive CD4+ T cells from PBMCs. The subset: CD45RA+ positively selected. The sequence was obtained from a man younger than 35 in good health. Some clones in this sample may be carry-over from other donors' samples. The V call is TRBV21-1, the J call TRBJ2-7; the table calls TRBD2, which could not be checked here. TRBV21-1 is termed a pseudogene. The CDR3 sequence is CASSKITSGSTESYEQYF. The CDR3 nucleotides are TGTGCCAGCAGCAAAATCACTAGCGGGAGTACAGAATCCTACGAGCAGTACTTC.